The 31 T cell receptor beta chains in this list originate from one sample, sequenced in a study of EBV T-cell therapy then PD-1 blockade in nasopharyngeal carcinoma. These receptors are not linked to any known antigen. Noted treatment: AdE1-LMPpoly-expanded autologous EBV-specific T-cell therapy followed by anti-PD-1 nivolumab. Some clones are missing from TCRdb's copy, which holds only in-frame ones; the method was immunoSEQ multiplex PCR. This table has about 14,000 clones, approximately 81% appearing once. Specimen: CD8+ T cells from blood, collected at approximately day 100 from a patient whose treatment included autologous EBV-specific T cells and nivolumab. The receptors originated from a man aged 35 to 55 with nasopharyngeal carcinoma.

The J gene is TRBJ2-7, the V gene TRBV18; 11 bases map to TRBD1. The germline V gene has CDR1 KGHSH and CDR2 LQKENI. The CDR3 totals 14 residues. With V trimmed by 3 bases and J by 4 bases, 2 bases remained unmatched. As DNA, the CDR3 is TGTGCCAGCTCACCCCGGGACAGGGGGTACGAGCAGTACTTC. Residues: CASSPRDRGYEQYF.

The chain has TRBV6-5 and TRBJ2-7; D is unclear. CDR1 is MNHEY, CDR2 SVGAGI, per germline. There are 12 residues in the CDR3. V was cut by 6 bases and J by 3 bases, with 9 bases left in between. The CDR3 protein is CASRGSLYEQYF. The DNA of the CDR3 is TGTGCCAGCAGGGGCAGCCTCTACGAGCAGTACTTC.

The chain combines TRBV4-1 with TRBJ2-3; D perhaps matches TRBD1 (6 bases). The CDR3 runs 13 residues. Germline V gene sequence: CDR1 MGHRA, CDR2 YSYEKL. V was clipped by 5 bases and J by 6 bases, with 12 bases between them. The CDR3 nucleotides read TGCGCCAGCAGCGGGGTTCAGGGGGATACGCAGTATTTT. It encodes CASSGVQGDTQYF.

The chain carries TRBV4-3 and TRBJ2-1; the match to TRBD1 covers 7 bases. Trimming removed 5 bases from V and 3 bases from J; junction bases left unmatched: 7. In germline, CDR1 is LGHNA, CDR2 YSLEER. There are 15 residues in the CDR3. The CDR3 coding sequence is TGCGCCAGCAGCTCTGCACAGGGGAGCTACAATGAGCAGTTCTTC. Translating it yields CASSSAQGSYNEQFF.

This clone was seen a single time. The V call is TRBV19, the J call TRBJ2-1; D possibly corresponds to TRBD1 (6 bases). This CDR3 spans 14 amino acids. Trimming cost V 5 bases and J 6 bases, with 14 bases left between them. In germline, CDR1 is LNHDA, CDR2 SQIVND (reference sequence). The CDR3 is CASSVLPGANEQFF. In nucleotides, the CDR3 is TGTGCCAGTAGTGTCCTTCCAGGGGCCAATGAGCAGTTCTTC.

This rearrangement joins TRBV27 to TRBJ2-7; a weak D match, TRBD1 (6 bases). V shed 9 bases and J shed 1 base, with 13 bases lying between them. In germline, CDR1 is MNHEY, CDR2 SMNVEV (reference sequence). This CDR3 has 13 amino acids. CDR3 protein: CASSPQGSYEQYF. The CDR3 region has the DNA TGTGCCAGTTCCCCCCAGGGGTCCTACGAGCAGTACTTC.

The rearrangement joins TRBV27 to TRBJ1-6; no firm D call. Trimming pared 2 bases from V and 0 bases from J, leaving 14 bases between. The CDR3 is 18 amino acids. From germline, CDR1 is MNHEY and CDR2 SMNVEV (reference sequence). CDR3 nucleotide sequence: TGTGCCAGCAGTTTACATCTTGGCAGGAGCTCCTATAATTCACCCCTCCACTTT. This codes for CASSLHLGRSSYNSPLHF.

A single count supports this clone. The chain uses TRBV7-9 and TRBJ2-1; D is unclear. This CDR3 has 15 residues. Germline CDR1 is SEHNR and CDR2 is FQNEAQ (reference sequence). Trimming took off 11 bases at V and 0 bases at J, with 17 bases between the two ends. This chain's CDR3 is CAGSSVLSSYNEQFF. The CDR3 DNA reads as TGTGCCGGATCCTCCGTTCTGAGCTCCTACAATGAGCAGTTCTTC.

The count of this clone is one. The CDR3 is CASSLPGGVDKNIQYF. In DNA form, the CDR3 reads TGTGCCAGCAGCCTACCTGGGGGGGTCGACAAAAACATTCAGTACTTC. The chain recombines TRBV3-1 (or the pseudogene TRBV3-2) with TRBJ2-4; 7 bases are shared with TRBD2. Trimming removed 4 bases from V and 3 bases from J; junction bases left unmatched: 9. This CDR3 is built from 16 residues. From germline, CDR1 is LGHDT and CDR2 YNNKEL (reference sequence).

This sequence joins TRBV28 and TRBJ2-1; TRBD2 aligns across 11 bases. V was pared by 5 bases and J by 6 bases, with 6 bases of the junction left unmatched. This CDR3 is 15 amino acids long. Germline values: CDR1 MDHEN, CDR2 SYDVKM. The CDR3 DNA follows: TGTGCCAGCAGTATTAGCGGGGGGGGGCCCAATGAGCAGTTCTTC. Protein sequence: CASSISGGGPNEQFF.

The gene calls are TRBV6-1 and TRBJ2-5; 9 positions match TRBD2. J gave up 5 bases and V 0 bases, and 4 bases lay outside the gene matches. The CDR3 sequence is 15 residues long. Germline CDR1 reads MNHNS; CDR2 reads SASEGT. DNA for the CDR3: TGTGCCAGCAGTGAAGCTAGCGGGGGTGTGGAGACCCAGTACTTC. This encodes CASSEASGGVETQYF.

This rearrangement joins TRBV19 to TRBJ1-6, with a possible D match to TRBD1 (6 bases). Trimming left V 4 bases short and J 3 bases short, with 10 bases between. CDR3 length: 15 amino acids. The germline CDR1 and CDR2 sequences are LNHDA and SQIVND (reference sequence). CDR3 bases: TGTGCCAGTAGTACGGACAGCTTCTATAATTCACCCCTCCACTTT. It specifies CASSTDSFYNSPLHF. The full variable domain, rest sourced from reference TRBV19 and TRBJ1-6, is DGGITQSPKYLFRKEGQNVTLSCEQNLNHDAMYWYRQDPGQGLRLIYYSQIVNDFQKGDIAEGYSVSREKKESFPLTVTSAQKNPTAFYLCASSTDSFYNSPLHFGNGTRLTVT.

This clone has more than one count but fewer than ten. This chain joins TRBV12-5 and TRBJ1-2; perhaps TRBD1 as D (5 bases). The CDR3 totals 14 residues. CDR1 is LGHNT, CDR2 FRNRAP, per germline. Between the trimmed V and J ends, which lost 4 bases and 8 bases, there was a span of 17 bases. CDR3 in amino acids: CASGSTDPPGGYTF. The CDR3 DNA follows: TGTGCTAGTGGTTCGACAGACCCGCCAGGGGGCTACACCTTC.

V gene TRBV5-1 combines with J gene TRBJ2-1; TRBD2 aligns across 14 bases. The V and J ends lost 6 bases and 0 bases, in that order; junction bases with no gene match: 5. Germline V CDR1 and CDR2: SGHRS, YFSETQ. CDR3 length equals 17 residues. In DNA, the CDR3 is TGCGCCAGCATCGGGACTAGCGGGGGAAGCTCCTACAATGAGCAGTTCTTC. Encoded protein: CASIGTSGGSSYNEQFF.

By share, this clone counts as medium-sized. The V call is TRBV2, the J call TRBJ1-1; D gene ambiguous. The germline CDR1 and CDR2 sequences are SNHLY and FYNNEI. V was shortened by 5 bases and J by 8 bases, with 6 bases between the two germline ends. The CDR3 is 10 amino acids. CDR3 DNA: TGTGCCAGCAGTATAGGGGAAGCTTTCTTT. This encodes CASSIGEAFF. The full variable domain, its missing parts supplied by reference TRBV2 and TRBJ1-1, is EPEVTQTPSHQVTQMGQEVILRCVPISNHLYFYWYRQILGQKVEFLVSFYNNEISEKSEIFDDQFSVERPDGSNFTLKIRSTKLEDSAMYFCASSIGEAFFGQGTRLTVV.

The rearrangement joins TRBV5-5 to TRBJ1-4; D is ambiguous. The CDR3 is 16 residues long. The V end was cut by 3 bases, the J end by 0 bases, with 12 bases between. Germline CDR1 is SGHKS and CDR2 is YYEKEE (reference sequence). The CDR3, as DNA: TGTGCCAGCAGCTCCACGGGGTCTGCAACTAATGAAAAACTGTTTTTT. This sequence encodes CASSSTGSATNEKLFF.

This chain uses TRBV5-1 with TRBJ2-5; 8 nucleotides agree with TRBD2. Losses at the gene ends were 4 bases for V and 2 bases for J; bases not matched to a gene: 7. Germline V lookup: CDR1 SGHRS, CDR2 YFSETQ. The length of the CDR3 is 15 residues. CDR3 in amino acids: CASSGSGDLQETQYF. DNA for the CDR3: TGCGCCAGCAGCGGTAGCGGGGACTTACAAGAGACCCAGTACTTC. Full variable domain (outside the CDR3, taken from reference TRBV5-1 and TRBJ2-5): KAGVTQTPRYLIKTRGQQVTLSCSPISGHRSVSWYQQTPGQGLQFLFEYFSETQRNKGNFPGRFSGRQFSNSRSEMNVSTLELGDSALYLCASSGSGDLQETQYFGPGTRLLVL.

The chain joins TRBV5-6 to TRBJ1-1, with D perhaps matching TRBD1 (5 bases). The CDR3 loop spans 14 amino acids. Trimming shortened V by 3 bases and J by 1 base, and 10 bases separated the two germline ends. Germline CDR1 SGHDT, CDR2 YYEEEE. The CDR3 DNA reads TGTGCCAGCAGCTGGGGACCGGGGAACACTGAAGCTTTCTTT. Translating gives CASSWGPGNTEAFF.

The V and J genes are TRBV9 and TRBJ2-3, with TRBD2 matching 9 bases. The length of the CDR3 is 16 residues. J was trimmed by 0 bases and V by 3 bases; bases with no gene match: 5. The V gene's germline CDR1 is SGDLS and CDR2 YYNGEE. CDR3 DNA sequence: TGTGCCAGCAGCGCATCGGGACTAGCAAGCACAGATACGCAGTATTTT. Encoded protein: CASSASGLASTDTQYF.

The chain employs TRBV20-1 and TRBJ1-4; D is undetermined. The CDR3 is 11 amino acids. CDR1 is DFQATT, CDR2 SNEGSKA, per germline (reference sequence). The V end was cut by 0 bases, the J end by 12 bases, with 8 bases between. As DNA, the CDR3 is TGCAGTGCTAGAGATTGGTCGGAACTGTTTTTT. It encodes CSARDWSELFF.

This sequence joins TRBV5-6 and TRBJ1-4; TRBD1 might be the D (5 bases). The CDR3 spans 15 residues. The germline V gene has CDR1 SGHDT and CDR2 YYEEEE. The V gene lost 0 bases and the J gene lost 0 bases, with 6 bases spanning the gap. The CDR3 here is CASSLARATNEKLFF. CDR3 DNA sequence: TGTGCCAGCAGCTTGGCCAGGGCAACTAATGAAAAACTGTTTTTT.

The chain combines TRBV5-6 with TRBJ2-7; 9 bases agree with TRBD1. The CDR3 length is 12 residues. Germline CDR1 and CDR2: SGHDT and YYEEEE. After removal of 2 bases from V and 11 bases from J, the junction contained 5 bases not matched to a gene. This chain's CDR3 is CASSLETGGEYF. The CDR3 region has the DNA TGTGCCAGCAGCTTAGAGACAGGGGGGGAGTACTTC.

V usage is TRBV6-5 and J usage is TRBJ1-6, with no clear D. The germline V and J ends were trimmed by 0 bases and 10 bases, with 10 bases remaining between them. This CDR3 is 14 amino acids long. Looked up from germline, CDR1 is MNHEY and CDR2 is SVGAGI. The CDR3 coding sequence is TGTGCCAGCAGTTACTCGGCTTTTTTCTCACCCCTCCACTTT. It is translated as CASSYSAFFSPLHF.

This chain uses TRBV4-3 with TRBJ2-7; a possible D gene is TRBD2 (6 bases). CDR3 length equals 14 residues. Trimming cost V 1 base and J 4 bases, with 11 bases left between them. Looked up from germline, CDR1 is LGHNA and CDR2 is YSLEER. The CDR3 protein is CASSQGEGRYEQYF. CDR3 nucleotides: TGCGCCAGCAGCCAAGGAGAGGGGAGGTACGAGCAGTACTTC.

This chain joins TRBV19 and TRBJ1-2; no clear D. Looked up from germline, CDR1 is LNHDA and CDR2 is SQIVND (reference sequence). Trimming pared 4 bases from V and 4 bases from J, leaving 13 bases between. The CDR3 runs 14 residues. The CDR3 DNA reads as TGTGCCAGTAGTAGGTACAGCCCGCCCTATGGCTACACCTTC. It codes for CASSRYSPPYGYTF.

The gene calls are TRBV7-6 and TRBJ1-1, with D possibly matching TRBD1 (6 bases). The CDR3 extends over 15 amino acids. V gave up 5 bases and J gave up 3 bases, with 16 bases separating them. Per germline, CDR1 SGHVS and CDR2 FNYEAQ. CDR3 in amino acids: CASSRGGGRHTEAFF. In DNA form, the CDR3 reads TGTGCCAGCAGCCGTGGGGGGGGGCGGCACACTGAAGCTTTCTTT.

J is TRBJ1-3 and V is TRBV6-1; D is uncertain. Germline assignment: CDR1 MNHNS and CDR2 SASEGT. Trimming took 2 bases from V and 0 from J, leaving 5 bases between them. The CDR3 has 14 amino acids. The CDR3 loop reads CASSEFDSGNTIYF. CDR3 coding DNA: TGTGCCAGCAGTGAATTCGACTCTGGAAACACCATATATTTT.

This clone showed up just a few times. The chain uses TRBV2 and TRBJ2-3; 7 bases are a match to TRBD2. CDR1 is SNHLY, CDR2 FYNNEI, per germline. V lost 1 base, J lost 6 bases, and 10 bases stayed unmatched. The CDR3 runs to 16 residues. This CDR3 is CASSEGSSGLWDTQYF. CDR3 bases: TGTGCCAGCAGTGAAGGGTCTAGCGGCCTTTGGGATACGCAGTATTTT. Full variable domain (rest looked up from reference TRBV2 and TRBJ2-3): EPEVTQTPSHQVTQMGQEVILRCVPISNHLYFYWYRQILGQKVEFLVSFYNNEISEKSEIFDDQFSVERPDGSNFTLKIRSTKLEDSAMYFCASSEGSSGLWDTQYFGPGTRLTVL.

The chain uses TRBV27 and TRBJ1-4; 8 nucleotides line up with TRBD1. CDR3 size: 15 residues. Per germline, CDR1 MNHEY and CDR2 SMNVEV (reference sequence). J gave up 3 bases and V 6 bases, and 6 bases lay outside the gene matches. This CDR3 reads CASSPRGLSNEKLFF. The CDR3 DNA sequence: TGTGCCAGCAGCCCCAGGGGGCTATCTAATGAAAAACTGTTTTTT.

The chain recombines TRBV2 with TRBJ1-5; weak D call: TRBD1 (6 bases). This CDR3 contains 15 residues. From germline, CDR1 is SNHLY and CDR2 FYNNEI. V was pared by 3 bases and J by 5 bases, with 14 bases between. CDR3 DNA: TGTGCCAGCAGTGACAAGGGGGGGCCTCATCAGCCCCAGCATTTT. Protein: CASSDKGGPHQPQHF.

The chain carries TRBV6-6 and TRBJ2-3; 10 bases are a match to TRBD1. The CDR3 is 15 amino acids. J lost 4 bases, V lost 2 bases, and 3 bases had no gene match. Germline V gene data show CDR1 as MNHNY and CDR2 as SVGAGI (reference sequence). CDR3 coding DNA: TGTGCCAGCAGTTACGTGACAGGGGGCCCAGATACGCAGTATTTT. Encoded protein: CASSYVTGGPDTQYF.